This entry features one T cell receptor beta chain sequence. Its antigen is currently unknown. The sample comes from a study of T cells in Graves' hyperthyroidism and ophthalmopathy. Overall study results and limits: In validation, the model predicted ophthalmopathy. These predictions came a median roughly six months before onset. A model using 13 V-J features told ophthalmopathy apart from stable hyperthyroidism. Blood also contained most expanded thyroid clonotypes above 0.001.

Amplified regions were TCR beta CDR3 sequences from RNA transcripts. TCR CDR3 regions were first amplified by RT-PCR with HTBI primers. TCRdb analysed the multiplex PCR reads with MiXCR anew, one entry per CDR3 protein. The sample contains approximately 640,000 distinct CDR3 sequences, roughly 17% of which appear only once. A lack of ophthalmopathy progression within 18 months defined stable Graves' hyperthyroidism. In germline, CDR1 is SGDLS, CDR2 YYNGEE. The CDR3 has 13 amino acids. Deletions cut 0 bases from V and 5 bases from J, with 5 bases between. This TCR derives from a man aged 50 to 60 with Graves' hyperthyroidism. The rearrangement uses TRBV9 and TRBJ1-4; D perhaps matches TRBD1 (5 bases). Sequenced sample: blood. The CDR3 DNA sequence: TGTGCCAGCAGCGTAGGGGGGAATGAAAAACTGTTTTTT. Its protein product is CASSVGGNEKLFF.